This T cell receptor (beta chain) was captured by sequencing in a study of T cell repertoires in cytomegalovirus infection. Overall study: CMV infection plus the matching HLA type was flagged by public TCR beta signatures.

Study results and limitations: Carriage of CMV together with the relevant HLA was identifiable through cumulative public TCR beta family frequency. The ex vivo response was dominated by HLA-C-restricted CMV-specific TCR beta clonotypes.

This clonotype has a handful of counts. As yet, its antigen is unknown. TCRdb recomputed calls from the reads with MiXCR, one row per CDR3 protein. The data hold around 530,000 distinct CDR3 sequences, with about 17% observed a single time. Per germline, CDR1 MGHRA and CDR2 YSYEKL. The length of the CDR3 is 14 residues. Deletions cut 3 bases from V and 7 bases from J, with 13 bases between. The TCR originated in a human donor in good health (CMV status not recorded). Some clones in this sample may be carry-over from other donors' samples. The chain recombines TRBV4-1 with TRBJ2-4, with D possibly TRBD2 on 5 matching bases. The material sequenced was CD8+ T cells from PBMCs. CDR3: CASSHGGPRNIQYF. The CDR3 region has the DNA TGCGCCAGCAGCCATGGCGGGCCTAGGAACATTCAGTACTTC.